Each of the 25 T cell receptor beta chains below was sequenced from the same sample in a study of blood T cell repertoires in COVID-19. Profiling relied on immunoSEQ multiplex PCR, and the TCRdb table lists in-frame clones only, not all of them. The repertoire holds about 310,000 clones, with approximately 90% as singletons. Specimen: PBMCs or T cells enriched from blood (not recorded which). The receptors shown here come from a middle-aged woman who had recovered from COVID-19.

This rearrangement joins TRBV5-5 to TRBJ1-2; possibly TRBD1 for D (5 bases). This CDR3 is 15 amino acids long. Germline CDR1 is SGHKS and CDR2 is YYEKEE (reference sequence). V gave up 0 bases and J gave up 6 bases, with 15 bases separating them. This CDR3 is CASSLVAGITDGYTF. The CDR3 DNA reads as TGTGCCAGCAGCTTGGTAGCAGGGATTACGGATGGCTACACCTTC.

The chain has TRBV4-3 and TRBJ1-2; D unresolved. Germline-derived CDR1 and CDR2 are LGHNA and YSLEER. The V gene lost 0 bases and the J gene lost 5 bases, with 4 bases spanning the gap. CDR3 length: 12 residues. CDR3 sequence: CASSQDPYGYTF. Here the CDR3 DNA reads TGCGCCAGCAGCCAAGACCCTTATGGCTACACCTTC.

The V and J genes are TRBV7-9 and TRBJ1-2; D is ambiguous. The V end was cut by 3 bases, the J end by 5 bases, with 7 bases between. CDR1 is SEHNR, CDR2 FQNEAQ, per germline (reference sequence). The CDR3 spans 12 residues. CDR3 DNA sequence: TGTGCCAGCAGCTTGGGGAGTTATGGCTACACCTTC. As protein: CASSLGSYGYTF. The full variable domain, its missing parts supplied by reference TRBV7-9 and TRBJ1-2, is DTGVSQNPRHKITKRGQNVTFRCDPISEHNRLYWYRQTLGQGPEFLTYFQNEAQLEKSRLLSDRFSAERPKGSFSTLEIQRTEQGDSAMYLCASSLGSYGYTFGSGTRLTVV.

The rearrangement joins TRBV15 to TRBJ2-5, with 7 bases that match TRBD2. The CDR3 has 16 residues. Germline V gene data show CDR1 as LNHNV and CDR2 as YYDKDF (reference sequence). J was trimmed by 10 bases and V by 0 bases; bases with no gene match: 14. The CDR3 here is CATSRDRAGDFGVQYF. CDR3 bases: TGTGCCACCAGCAGAGATCGGGCGGGGGATTTTGGGGTCCAGTACTTC.

This clone showed up just once. V usage is TRBV7-6 and J usage is TRBJ2-1, with 8 bases fitting TRBD2. V lost 5 bases and J lost 7; bases outside the gene matches: 13. The length of the CDR3 is 16 residues. CDR1 SGHVS and CDR2 FNYEAQ come from the germline V gene. The CDR3: CASSPRGGGTKNEQFF. CDR3 sequence (DNA): TGTGCCAGCAGCCCACGGGGCGGGGGGACCAAGAATGAGCAGTTCTTC.

The chain combines TRBV15 with TRBJ2-1; no definite D call. Trimming removed 0 bases from V and 6 bases from J, with 15 bases in between. The CDR3 has 16 amino acids. The germline V gene encodes CDR1 LNHNV and CDR2 YYDKDF (reference sequence). The CDR3 region is CATSRERSPRFNEQFF. The CDR3 DNA follows: TGTGCCACCAGCAGAGAACGGTCCCCCCGGTTCAATGAGCAGTTCTTC.

The chain employs TRBV10-2 and TRBJ2-7, with D possibly TRBD1 on 6 matching bases. The CDR3 spans 12 residues. V dropped 9 bases and J dropped 2 bases, with 11 bases sitting between them. Germline V gene sequence: CDR1 WSHSY, CDR2 SAAADI. In nucleotides, the CDR3 is TGCGCCAGTTCACAGGGAGCCTACGAGCAGTACTTC. Its translation is CASSQGAYEQYF.

This chain connects TRBV30 to TRBJ1-6; TRBD1 aligns across 8 bases. V lost 6 bases and J lost 9; bases outside the gene matches: 7. CDR1 GTSNPN and CDR2 SVGIG come from the germline V gene (reference sequence). This CDR3 spans 13 amino acids. CDR3 in amino acids: CACLTGDRSPLHF. In nucleotides, the CDR3 is TGTGCCTGCTTGACAGGGGACCGTTCACCCCTCCACTTT.

The V gene is TRBV5-1, the J gene TRBJ2-6; no clear D. The CDR3 is 14 amino acids. Trimming shortened V by 0 bases and J by 2 bases, and 3 bases separated the two germline ends. The germline gives CDR1 SGHRS, CDR2 YFSETQ. The CDR3 protein is CASSLDTGANVLTF. CDR3 nucleotides: TGCGCCAGCAGCTTGGACACTGGGGCCAACGTCCTGACTTTC.

This chain connects TRBV5-8 to TRBJ2-5, with no clear D. Per germline, CDR1 SGHTS and CDR2 YDEGEE. This CDR3 is 13 amino acids long. The V end lost 3 bases, the J end lost 5 bases, and 11 bases lay between the germline ends. The CDR3 region is CASSSPARETQYF. The CDR3 nucleotides are TGTGCCAGCAGCTCCCCCGCCCGGGAGACCCAGTACTTC.

This clone was detected only a few times. The chain is built from TRBV6-1 and TRBJ2-7, with TRBD2 identical over 9 bases. The CDR3 is made up of 15 amino acids. Germline CDR1 MNHNS, CDR2 SASEGT. The V segment lost 6 bases and the J segment 3 bases; nucleotides outside the gene matches: 9. In nucleotides, the CDR3 is TGTGCCAGCAGACCCCATAGCGGGAGTGGCTACGAGCAGTACTTC. Translating gives CASRPHSGSGYEQYF.

CDR3 DNA sequence: TGTGCCAGCAGCCTTTTGACAGGGGGGTTCGGGGCCAACGTCCTGACTTTC. Translation gives CASSLLTGGFGANVLTF. This chain connects TRBV3-1 (or the pseudogene TRBV3-2) to TRBJ2-6; 9 bases agree with TRBD1. V gave up 4 bases and J gave up 4 bases; unmatched junction bases: 8. Germline V gene sequence: CDR1 LGHDT, CDR2 YNNKEL (reference sequence). This CDR3 has 17 residues.

The chain carries TRBV7-2 and TRBJ2-1, with a tentative D call TRBD1 (5 bases). CDR1 is SGHTA and CDR2 is FQGNSA in the germline V gene. V was cut by 2 bases and J by 3 bases, with 11 bases left in between. This CDR3 region has 15 residues. The CDR3 coding sequence is TGTGCCAGCAGCTTAAGCCAGGGTTACTACAATGAGCAGTTCTTC. Translating gives CASSLSQGYYNEQFF. Based on the CDR3 plus reference TRBV7-2 and TRBJ2-1, the full variable domain is GAGVSQSPSNKVTEKGKDVELRCDPISGHTALYWYRQSLGQGLEFLIYFQGNSAPDKSGLPSDRFSAERTGGSVSTLTIQRTQQEDSAVYLCASSLSQGYYNEQFFGPGTRLTVL.

The chain recombines TRBV7-3 with TRBJ2-1, with a tentative D call TRBD2 (6 bases). Trimming pared 1 base from V and 10 bases from J, leaving 8 bases between. Germline lookup yields CDR1 SGHTA and CDR2 FQGTGA. The CDR3 totals 12 residues. CDR3 nucleotides: TGTGCCAGCAGCTTAATTCGGGAGGAGCAGTTCTTC. This sequence encodes CASSLIREEQFF.

The chain is built from TRBV10-3 and TRBJ2-5; TRBD2 matches at 10 bases. The CDR3 is 17 amino acids. J gave up 5 bases and V 0 bases, and 9 bases lay outside the gene matches. CDR1 is ENHRY, CDR2 SYGVKD, per germline. The CDR3 sequence: CAISESRRLAGGETQYF. Written as DNA, the CDR3 is TGTGCCATCAGTGAGTCCAGAAGACTAGCGGGCGGTGAGACCCAGTACTTC.

This chain joins TRBV5-6 and TRBJ2-1, with D perhaps TRBD2 (6 bases). CDR3 length: 12 amino acids. The germline V gene has CDR1 SGHDT and CDR2 YYEEEE. The V end lost 3 bases, the J end lost 8 bases, and 9 bases lay between the germline ends. Written as DNA, the CDR3 is TGTGCCAGCAGCTCTAGCGTCCATGAGCAGTTCTTC. Protein: CASSSSVHEQFF.

The V and J genes are TRBV28 and TRBJ2-1; TRBD2 aligns across 8 bases. Germline V gene data show CDR1 as MDHEN and CDR2 as SYDVKM. J lost 5 bases, V lost 7 bases, and 7 bases had no gene match. This CDR3 has 14 amino acids. DNA for the CDR3: TGTGCCAGCAAGGGGACTAGGTTCGACAATGAGCAGTTCTTC. This sequence encodes CASKGTRFDNEQFF.

This clone was recorded only once. V and J are TRBV7-3 and TRBJ2-2; D call uncertain. V was shortened by 5 bases and J by 2 bases, with 6 bases between the two germline ends. Germline V lookup: CDR1 SGHTA, CDR2 FQGTGA. This CDR3 contains 13 residues. The CDR3, as DNA: TGTGCCAGCAGCCAACTAAACACCGGGGAGCTGTTTTTT. Its protein is CASSQLNTGELFF.

The chain has TRBV29-1 and TRBJ2-1; the D gene is possibly TRBD2 (5 bases). The CDR3 consists of 12 residues. Germline CDR1 reads SQVTM; CDR2 reads ANQGSEA. The V end lost 6 bases, the J end lost 7 bases, and 13 bases lay between the germline ends. CDR3 residues: CSVGIDFNEQFF. CDR3 nucleotides: TGCAGCGTCGGGATCGATTTTAATGAGCAGTTCTTC.

The rearrangement uses TRBV11-1 and TRBJ2-5; D remains ambiguous. Germline V gives CDR1 SGHAT, CDR2 FQDESV (reference sequence). Trimming took off 1 base at V and 2 bases at J, with 5 bases between the two ends. The CDR3 consists of 13 residues. This CDR3 reads CASSLGRQETQYF. In DNA, the CDR3 is TGTGCCAGCAGCTTAGGCCGGCAAGAGACCCAGTACTTC. Full variable domain (missing parts from reference TRBV11-1 and TRBJ2-5): EAEVAQSPRYKITEKSQAVAFWCDPISGHATLYWYRQILGQGPELLVQFQDESVVDDSQLPKDRFSAERLKGVDSTLKIQPAELGDSAMYLCASSLGRQETQYFGPGTRLLVL.

The gene calls are TRBV28 and TRBJ1-2, with TRBD1 matching 8 bases. CDR3 size: 15 residues. J lost 4 bases, V lost 6 bases, and 10 bases had no gene match. Germline V lookup: CDR1 MDHEN, CDR2 SYDVKM. For the CDR3, the DNA is TGTGCCAGCAGCCTGCGGACAGGGTTAACCTATGGCTACACCTTC. This encodes CASSLRTGLTYGYTF.

This rearrangement joins TRBV5-4 to TRBJ1-4, with 9 bases lining up with TRBD1. The V and J ends lost 4 bases and 5 bases, in that order; junction bases with no gene match: 6. The CDR3 spans 15 residues. CDR1 SGHNT and CDR2 YYREEE come from the germline V gene (reference sequence). CDR3 loop: CASSNDRGGNEKLFF. As DNA, the CDR3 is TGTGCCAGCAGCAACGACAGGGGGGGAAATGAAAAACTGTTTTTT.

V is TRBV7-3 and J is TRBJ1-2; 8 bases map to TRBD1. The CDR3 contains 15 residues. V gave up 5 bases and J gave up 4 bases; unmatched junction bases: 9. Germline-derived CDR1 and CDR2 are SGHTA and FQGTGA. In DNA form, the CDR3 reads TGTGCCAGCAGCCCCGACAGGGGCCTCCTCTATGGCTACACCTTC. Its protein is CASSPDRGLLYGYTF.

V usage is TRBV5-8 and J usage is TRBJ2-1; 11 bases are a match to TRBD1. J was trimmed by 5 bases and V by 4 bases; bases with no gene match: 11. CDR1 is SGHTS, CDR2 YDEGEE, per germline. The CDR3 loop spans 17 amino acids. The DNA of the CDR3 is TGTGCCAGCAGCCCCTGGGGGGGGACAGGGGGTAACAATGAGCAGTTCTTC. Translation gives CASSPWGGTGGNNEQFF. The full variable domain, with the rest looked up from reference TRBV5-8 and TRBJ2-1, is EAGVTQSPTHLIKTRGQQATLRCSPISGHTSVYWYQQALGLGLQFLLWYDEGEERNRGNFPPRFSGRQFPNYSSELNVNALELEDSALYLCASSPWGGTGGNNEQFFGPGTRLTVL.

The chain couples TRBV5-1 to TRBJ1-2, with D tentatively TRBD1 (5 bases). This CDR3 has 14 amino acids. The V and J ends lost 0 bases and 3 bases respectively, with 9 bases between them. Germline V gene data show CDR1 as SGHRS and CDR2 as YFSETQ. CDR3 coding DNA: TGCGCCAGCAGCTTGGCCTGGGACTACTATGGCTACACCTTC. It codes for CASSLAWDYYGYTF.